Listed below are T cell receptor beta chains from one sample, sequenced in a study of T cells in narcolepsy. Sequenced by immunoSEQ multiplex PCR; TCRdb stores in-frame clones only, minus some. The table lists about 30,000 clones, 75% to 85% of them singletons. Sequencing used CD45RA- memory CD4+ T cells from PBMCs. These receptors were collected from a human donor with narcolepsy. The CDR3 runs from the conserved cysteine through the conserved F or W. D genes are given only for firm matches. Some rows have no size entry. The others give once, few or many, or a class for an expanded clone.

clone_size j_call d_call v_call cdr3_nt cdr3_aa
. TRBJ2-3 TRBD1 TRBV4-1 TGCGCCAGCAGCCAAGGTCGACAGGGACGAGCAGATACGCAGTATTTT CASSQGRQGRADTQYF
. TRBJ2-2 TRBD2 TRBV13 TGTGCCAGCAGCAGGTGGACTAGCGGGGGCATGAACACCGGGGAGCTGTTTTTT CASSRWTSGGMNTGELFF
. TRBJ2-3 . TRBV6-1 TGTGCCAGCAGTGGTAGGACAGTCCGGAAAAGCACAGATACGCAGTATTTT CASSGRTVRKSTDTQYF
. TRBJ2-7 TRBD1 TRBV6-1 TGTGCCAGCGGACAGGGGGGCACCTACGAGCAGTACTTC CASGQGGTYEQYF
once TRBJ2-3 . TRBV5-1 TGCGCCAGCAGCCGAAGGGCCGGCACAGATACGCAGTATTTT CASSRRAGTDTQYF
. TRBJ2-4 . TRBV28 TGTGCCAGCAGTTTCTCGAGGGGAACCCAGTACTTC CASSFSRGTQYF
once TRBJ2-5 . TRBV5-4 TGTGCCAGCAGCTTGGGGACAGTGCAGAGGGAGACCCAGTACTTC CASSLGTVQRETQYF
. TRBJ1-1 . TRBV27 TGTGCCAGCCGTACCGGGTTGGTCACTGAAGCTTTCTTT CASRTGLVTEAFF
. TRBJ2-7 . TRBV28 TGTGCCAGCAGTGTGCCAGGAACCTACGAGCAGTACTTC CASSVPGTYEQYF
. TRBJ2-7 . TRBV7-8 TGTGCCAGCAGCTTAAGTCCTGGGCAGGCCTACGAGCAGTACTTC CASSLSPGQAYEQYF
. TRBJ1-2 TRBD1 TRBV10-3 TGTGCCATCAGTGAAGAGGGGGCAAGGGCTAACTATGGCTACACCTTC CAISEEGARANYGYTF
. TRBJ2-7 TRBD1 TRBV5-5 TGTGCCAGCAGCTTGGGGCGGACAGGCGCCTACGAGCAGTACTTC CASSLGRTGAYEQYF
once TRBJ2-5 TRBD1 TRBV6-5 TGTGCCAGCAGCCGGGACAGGGGAGGGAAAGAGACCCAGTACTTC CASSRDRGGKETQYF
. TRBJ2-3 . TRBV27 TGTGCCAGCAGTTTACGATACACAGATACGCAGTATTTT CASSLRYTDTQYF
few TRBJ2-7 TRBD1 TRBV18 TGTGCCAGCTCCTGGGACAGCCACTCCTACGAGCAGTACTTC CASSWDSHSYEQYF
. TRBJ1-2 . TRBV28 TGTGCCAGCAGTTTAATAGCTGTGCATGGCTACACCTTC CASSLIAVHGYTF
. TRBJ1-1 . TRBV6-1 TGTGCCAGCAGTCGGGTTTATGACACTGAAGCTTTCTTT CASSRVYDTEAFF
. TRBJ2-5 . TRBV15 TGTGCCACCAGCGGGACCGGGACACTGCAAGAGACCCAGTACTTC CATSGTGTLQETQYF
. TRBJ2-7 . TRBV18 TGTGCCAGCTCACCACCGAGGGATGGCTCGCGCGAGCAGTACTTC CASSPPRDGSREQYF
. TRBJ1-5 TRBD1 TRBV12-5 TGTGCTAGTGGTTCGGAGCCCCATTTACAGGGGGGGAAGAAAAATCAGCCCCAGCATTTT CASGSEPHLQGGKKNQPQHF
. TRBJ1-2 TRBD1 TRBV18 TGTGCCAGCTCACCAGGAACAGGGGACTATGGCTACACCTTC CASSPGTGDYGYTF
. TRBJ2-7 TRBD1 TRBV5-1 TGCGCCAGCAGCTTGGGGGGACAGGGGATCGCCTACGAGCAGTACTTC CASSLGGQGIAYEQYF
. TRBJ2-1 TRBD2 TRBV7-8 TGTGCCAGCAGCCCAACCCTACTAGCGGGGGGGCAGGGTTGGTTAGATGAGCAGTTCTTC CASSPTLLAGGQGWLDEQFF
. TRBJ2-3 TRBD1 TRBV6-1 TGTGCCAGCGGAAAGACAGGGGAATTGACAGATACGCAGTATTTT CASGKTGELTDTQYF
. TRBJ2-7 . TRBV4-2 TGTGCCAGCAGCCAAGTTTCGAGAACCTACGAGCAGTACTTC CASSQVSRTYEQYF
. TRBJ1-2 . TRBV27 TGTGCCAGCAGTCATGACACCGACTATGGCTACACCTTC CASSHDTDYGYTF